This T cell receptor beta chain derives from a study of cytomegalovirus exposure and HLA in healthy donors. About the study: A data release that came early held about 89 million unique TCRs from HLA-typed donors. Study findings and constraints: When analyzed later, the rates of TCR association showed variation by HLA locus, with DRB1 the most and HLA-C the fewest.

This CDR3 has 13 residues. Trimming shortened V by 5 bases and J by 5 bases, and 14 bases separated the two germline ends. Germline V gene data show CDR1 as SGHKS and CDR2 as YYEKEE (reference sequence). Points on this clone: Its antigen is unidentified.

A multiplex PCR was run with 60 Vbeta primers and 13 Jbeta primers. As processed by the authors: An analysis performed later counted about 80 million unique TCR beta chains (roughly 10 million of them shared). Assay used: immunoSEQ multiplex PCR; TCRdb lists only in-frame clones, some missing. That table gives V, J and clone size, and the DNA gave D and trimming. The table lists roughly 160,000 clones, around four fifths of them singletons. The sample consisted of PBMCs. The receptor's source is a woman between 50 and 59 years old in good health and CMV-seronegative. V usage is TRBV5-5 and J usage is TRBJ2-7, with D possibly being TRBD2 (7 bases). CDR3 in amino acids: CASRLTGRDEQYF. The CDR3 coding sequence is TGTGCCAGCAGGTTAACAGGGAGGGACGAGCAGTACTTC.